Sequencing of this TCR beta chain was carried out in a study of blood T cells in healthy people across ages (dated by TCRdb to the mid-2010s). With respect to the entire study: In model experiments, template switching captured roughly one uniquely barcoded TCR beta cDNA molecule for every two T cells. The donors were split into four age groups: young (average 16 years), middle-aged (roughly 42), aged (more than 60) and long-lived (about 74). Donors of different ages were randomly distributed across sequencing lanes to avoid experimental bias. Using deep sequencing normalized with unique cDNA molecular identifiers, the study measured how TCR beta repertoire diversity changes with age. Using the same blood draw, the study looked at two additional independent replicas of 1 million unique cDNA reads for two donors, one aged 18 to 29 and the other aged 80 or older. The research as a whole found: Conclusive comparison of naive and antigen-experienced compartments was prevented by the profiling of bulk unsorted PBMCs. Because the CMV infection status of the donors was unknown, age-related changes in expanded clonotypes may potentially have been confounded. Estimates of total diversity based on one million sequenced T cells were considered lower bounds and underestimates. As age increased, observed TCR beta diversity per million T cells dropped in a roughly linear way, and a significant reduction was already evident by age roughly 40. The long-lived group showed more naive CD4+ T cells, fewer expanded clones and increased TCR diversity than the aged group, suggesting age selection. The percentage of naive T cells measured by flow cytometry correlated strongly with observed TCR beta diversity.

The donors were 40 or so Caucasian individuals from Russia, aged roughly 6 to 100 years, who were systemically healthy. Each donor gave ten milliliters of peripheral blood, collected into EDTA-treated Vacutainer tubes. Ficoll-Paque density-gradient centrifugation was used to isolate PBMCs, with at least 6.5 million per sample. Trizol reagent was used to extract total RNA from PBMCs, with at least 5 micrograms per sample. For every donor, an aliquot of PBMCs went through flow cytometry to measure the percentages of naive CD45RAhigh/CD27high T cells. The CDR1 and CDR2 encoded by the germline V gene (reference sequence) are DFQATT and SNEGSKA. Including cysteine and phenylalanine, the CDR3 has 17 amino acids. Here the CDR3 DNA is all that survives: 51 bases in frame from base 1. V loses 1 base, J loses 2 bases, and the germline ends lie 21 bases apart. The library was generated by 5' RACE. The reads were generated on an Illumina HiSeq 2500. The second PCR ran for roughly 7 to 12 cycles and used a J-beta primer mix along with a sample-barcoded 5' primer. Each TCR beta cDNA molecule received a unique molecular identifier from a template-switch 5' adaptor carrying 12 random nucleotides. At least 2.5 million CDR3-containing paired-end reads were obtained from each sample. First-strand cDNA was synthesized from all RNA with the Mint cDNA synthesis kit, primed by a TRBC-specific oligonucleotide. All cDNA was treated with uracil-DNA glycosylase and then went through a first 18-cycle PCR with the universal primers M1SS and BC2_uni_R. As for the authors' bioinformatics: For normalization, 1 million high-quality reads were randomly selected from each sample, with every read carrying a distinct molecular identifier. Reads sharing molecular identifiers were discarded rather than binned into consensus sequences. MiTCR, set to a Q25 quality threshold and the strictest error-elimination algorithm, was used for CDR3 identification, clonotype clustering and error correction. A nonparametric unseen species model with Euler transformation was used to estimate a lower bound on total TCR beta diversity. TCRdb itself trimmed the public reads at Q25 with fastp, ran MiXCR and retained productive beta chains. CDR3 protein sequences are deduplicated, and each keeps its most common genes and DNA. V and J calls and clone size were set by TCRdb, not the authors. The sample table lists about 650,000 distinct CDR3 sequences, about 32% of them with a count of one. The top ten hold less than 20% of the sample.

This clonotype was seen many times. Its antigen remains unidentified. The record has no base qualities; no much larger clone is one base away. Input material: blood. The clonotype comes from a woman older than 75 in good health. Donor details come from another sample of the same person, matched by shared clones. The chain is assembled from TRBV20-1 and TRBJ2-7; TRBD1 could be the D gene, as 5 bases match. The CDR3 region has the sequence CSARGSDPGPGTYEQYF. The base sequence is TGCAGTGCTAGAGGGTCGGACCCCGGGCCAGGGACCTACGAGCAGTACTTC.